Listed below are T cell receptor beta chains from one sample, sequenced in a study of human T cells and chemical hapten exposure. TCRdb re-derived calls from the RACE reads in MiXCR, one entry per CDR3 protein. In the table there are about 84,000 distinct CDR3 sequences, around 9.3% of which are singletons. The sequenced sample was whole blood, obtained in connection with sensitization to the hapten diphenylcyclopropenone (DPC). These receptors all stem from a woman in her fifties or sixties with alopecia areata. Some clones in this sample may be carry-over from other donors' samples. CDR3s leave out the opening cysteine and the closing phenylalanine or tryptophan.

j_call,v_call,cdr3_aa
TRBJ2-2,TRBV18,ASSPPGTANTGELF
TRBJ2-7,TRBV29-1,SVGGLADRGYEQY
TRBJ2-1,TRBV6-6,ASSEISDNEQF
TRBJ2-3,TRBV20-1,STRDARGSGDTQY
TRBJ1-2,TRBV5-1,ASSLQGPDNYGYT
TRBJ2-5,TRBV3-1,ASSQVATQY
TRBJ1-3,TRBV10-3,AISGGAGNTIY
TRBJ1-3,TRBV27,ASSPLERGNTIY
TRBJ2-7,TRBV7-9,ASSPYREPGEQY
TRBJ2-5,TRBV29-1,SAGPQETQY
TRBJ1-3,TRBV4-3,ASSLVLGSGNTIY
TRBJ1-6,TRBV28,ASRTGYSPLH